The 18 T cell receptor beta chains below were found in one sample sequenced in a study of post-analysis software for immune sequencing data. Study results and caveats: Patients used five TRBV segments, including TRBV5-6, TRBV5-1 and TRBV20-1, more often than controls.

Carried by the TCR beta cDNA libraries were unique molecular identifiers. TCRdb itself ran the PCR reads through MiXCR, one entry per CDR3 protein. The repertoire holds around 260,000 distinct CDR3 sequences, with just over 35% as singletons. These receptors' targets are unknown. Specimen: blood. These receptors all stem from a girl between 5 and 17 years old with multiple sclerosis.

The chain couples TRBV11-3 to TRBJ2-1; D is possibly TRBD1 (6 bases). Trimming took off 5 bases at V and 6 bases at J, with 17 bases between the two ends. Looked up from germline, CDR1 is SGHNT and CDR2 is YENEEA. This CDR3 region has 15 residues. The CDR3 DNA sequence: TGTGCCAGCAGCCTTGGGGGCACGGCCGTCAATGAGCAGTTCTTC. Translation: CASSLGGTAVNEQFF.

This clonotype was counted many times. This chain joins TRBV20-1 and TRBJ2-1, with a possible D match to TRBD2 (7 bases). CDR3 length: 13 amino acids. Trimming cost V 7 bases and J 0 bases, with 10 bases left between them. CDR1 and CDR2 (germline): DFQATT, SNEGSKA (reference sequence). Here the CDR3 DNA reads TGCAGTGGGGGGGGCAGCTCCTACAATGAGCAGTTCTTC. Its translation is CSGGGSSYNEQFF.

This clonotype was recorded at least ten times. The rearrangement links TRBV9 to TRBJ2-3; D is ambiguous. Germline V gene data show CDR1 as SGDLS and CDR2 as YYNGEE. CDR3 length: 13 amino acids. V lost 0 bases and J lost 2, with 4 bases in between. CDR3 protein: CASSVDPTDTQYF. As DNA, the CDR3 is TGTGCCAGCAGCGTAGATCCCACAGATACGCAGTATTTT.

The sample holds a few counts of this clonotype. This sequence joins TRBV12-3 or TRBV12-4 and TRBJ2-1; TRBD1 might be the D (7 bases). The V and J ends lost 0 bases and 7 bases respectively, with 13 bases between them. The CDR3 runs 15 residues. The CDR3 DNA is TGTGCCAGCAGTTTAGCGCGGGGACAGTGGAATGAGCAGTTCTTC. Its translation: CASSLARGQWNEQFF.

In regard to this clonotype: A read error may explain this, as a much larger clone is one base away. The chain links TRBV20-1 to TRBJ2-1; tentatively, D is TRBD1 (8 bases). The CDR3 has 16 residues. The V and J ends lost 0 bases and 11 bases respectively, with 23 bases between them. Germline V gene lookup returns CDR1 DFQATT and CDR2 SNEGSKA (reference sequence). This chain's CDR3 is CSAREKGQGGLNQQFF. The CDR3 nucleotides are TGCAGTGCTAGAGAGAAAGGACAGGGAGGGTTGAATCAGCAGTTCTTC.

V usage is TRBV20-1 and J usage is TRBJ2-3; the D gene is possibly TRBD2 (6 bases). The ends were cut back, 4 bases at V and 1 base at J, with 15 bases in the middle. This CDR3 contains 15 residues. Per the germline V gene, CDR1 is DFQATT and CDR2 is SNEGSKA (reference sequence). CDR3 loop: CSAISPSERTDTQYF. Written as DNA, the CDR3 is TGCAGTGCTATTTCTCCTAGCGAGCGCACAGATACGCAGTATTTT.

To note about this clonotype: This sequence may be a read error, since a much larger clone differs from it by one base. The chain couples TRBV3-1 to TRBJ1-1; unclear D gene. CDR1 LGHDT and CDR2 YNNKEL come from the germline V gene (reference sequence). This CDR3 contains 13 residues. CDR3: CANSPRENTEAFF. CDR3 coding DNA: TGTGCCAACAGCCCTCGGGAGAACACTGAAGCTTTCTTT. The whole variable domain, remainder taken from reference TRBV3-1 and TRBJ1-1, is DTAVSQTPKYLVTQMGNDKSIKCEQNLGHDTMYWYKQDSKKFLKIMFSYNNKELIINETVPNRFSPKSPDKAHLNLHINSLELGDSAVYFCANSPRENTEAFFGQGTRLTVV.

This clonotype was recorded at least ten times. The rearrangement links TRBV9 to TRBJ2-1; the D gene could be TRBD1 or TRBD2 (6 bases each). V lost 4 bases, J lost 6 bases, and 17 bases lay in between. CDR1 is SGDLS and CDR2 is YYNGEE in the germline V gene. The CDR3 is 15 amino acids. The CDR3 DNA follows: TGTGCCAGCAGCCCCCGGGGGCAGGCCGGCAATGAGCAGTTCTTC. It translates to CASSPRGQAGNEQFF.

The CDR3 DNA sequence: TGTGCCAGCAGTCTCCCCCGGGTTAGCAATCAGCCCCAGCATTTT. Translating gives CASSLPRVSNQPQHF. The gene calls are TRBV28 and TRBJ1-5, with no clear D. The V gene's germline CDR1 is MDHEN and CDR2 SYDVKM. The ends were cut back, 5 bases at V and 0 bases at J, with 11 bases in the middle. This CDR3 contains 15 residues. Based on the CDR3 plus reference TRBV28 and TRBJ1-5, the full variable domain is DVKVTQSSRYLVKRTGEKVFLECVQDMDHENMFWYRQDPGLGLRLIYFSYDVKMKEKGDIPEGYSVSREKKERFSLILESASTNQTSMYLCASSLPRVSNQPQHFGDGTRLSIL.

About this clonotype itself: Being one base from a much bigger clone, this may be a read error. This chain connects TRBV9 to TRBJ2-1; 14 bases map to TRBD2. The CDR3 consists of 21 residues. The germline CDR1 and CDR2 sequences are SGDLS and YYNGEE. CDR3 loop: CVSSAADLGGLAGASYNEQFF. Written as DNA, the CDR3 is TGTGTCAGCAGCGCAGCAGACCTGGGGGGACTAGCGGGGGCCTCCTACAATGAGCAGTTCTTC.

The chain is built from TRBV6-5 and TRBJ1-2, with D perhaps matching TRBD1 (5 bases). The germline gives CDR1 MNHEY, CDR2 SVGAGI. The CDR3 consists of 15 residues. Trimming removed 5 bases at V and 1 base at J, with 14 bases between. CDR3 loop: CASSLGTSLNYGYTF. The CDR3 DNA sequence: TGTGCCAGCAGTCTAGGGACTTCCCTTAACTATGGCTACACCTTC.

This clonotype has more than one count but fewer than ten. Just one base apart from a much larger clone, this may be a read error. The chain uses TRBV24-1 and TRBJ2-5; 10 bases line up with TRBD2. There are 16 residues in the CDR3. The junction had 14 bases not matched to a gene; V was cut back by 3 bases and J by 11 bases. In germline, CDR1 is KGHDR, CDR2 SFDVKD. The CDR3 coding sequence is TGTGCCACCAGTGATCCGAGCGGGAGGGCCAGGAATGAGCAGTACTTC. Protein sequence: CATSDPSGRARNEQYF.

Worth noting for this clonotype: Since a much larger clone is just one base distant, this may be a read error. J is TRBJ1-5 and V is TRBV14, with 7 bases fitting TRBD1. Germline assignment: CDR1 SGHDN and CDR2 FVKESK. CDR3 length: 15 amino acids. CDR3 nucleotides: TGTGCCAGCAGCCGCGCACAAGGGGGCAATCGGCCCCAGCATTTT. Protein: CASSRAQGGNRPQHF.

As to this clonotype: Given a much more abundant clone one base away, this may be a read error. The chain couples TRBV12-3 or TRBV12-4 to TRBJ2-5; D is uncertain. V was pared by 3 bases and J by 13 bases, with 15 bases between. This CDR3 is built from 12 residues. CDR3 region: CASSFTVSTAYF. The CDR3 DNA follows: TGTGCCAGCAGTTTTACGGTGAGCACCGCGTACTTC.

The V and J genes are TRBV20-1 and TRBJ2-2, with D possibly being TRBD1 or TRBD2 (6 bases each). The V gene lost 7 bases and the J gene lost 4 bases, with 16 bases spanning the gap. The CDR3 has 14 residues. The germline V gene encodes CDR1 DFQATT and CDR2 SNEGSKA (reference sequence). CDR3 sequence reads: CSVPVGGGTGELFF. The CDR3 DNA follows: TGCAGTGTCCCGGTCGGGGGCGGCACCGGGGAGCTGTTTTTT.

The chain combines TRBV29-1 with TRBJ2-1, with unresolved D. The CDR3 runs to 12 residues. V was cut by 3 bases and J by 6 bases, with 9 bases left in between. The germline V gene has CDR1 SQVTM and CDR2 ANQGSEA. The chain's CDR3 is CSVDYLSNEQFF. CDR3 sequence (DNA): TGCAGCGTTGATTACCTGAGCAATGAGCAGTTCTTC.

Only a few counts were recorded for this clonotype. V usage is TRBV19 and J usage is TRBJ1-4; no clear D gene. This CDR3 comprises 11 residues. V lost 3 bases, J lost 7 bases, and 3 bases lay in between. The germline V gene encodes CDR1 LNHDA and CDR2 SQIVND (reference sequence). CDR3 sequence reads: CASSISEKLFF. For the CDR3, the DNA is TGTGCCAGTAGTATTAGTGAAAAACTGTTTTTT.

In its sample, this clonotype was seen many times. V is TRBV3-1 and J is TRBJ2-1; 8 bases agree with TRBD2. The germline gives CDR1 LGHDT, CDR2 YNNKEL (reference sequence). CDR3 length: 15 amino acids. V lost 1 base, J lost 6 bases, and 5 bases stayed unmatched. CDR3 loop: CASSQVGGAGNEQFF. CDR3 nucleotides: TGTGCCAGCAGCCAAGTCGGGGGGGCTGGCAATGAGCAGTTCTTC.